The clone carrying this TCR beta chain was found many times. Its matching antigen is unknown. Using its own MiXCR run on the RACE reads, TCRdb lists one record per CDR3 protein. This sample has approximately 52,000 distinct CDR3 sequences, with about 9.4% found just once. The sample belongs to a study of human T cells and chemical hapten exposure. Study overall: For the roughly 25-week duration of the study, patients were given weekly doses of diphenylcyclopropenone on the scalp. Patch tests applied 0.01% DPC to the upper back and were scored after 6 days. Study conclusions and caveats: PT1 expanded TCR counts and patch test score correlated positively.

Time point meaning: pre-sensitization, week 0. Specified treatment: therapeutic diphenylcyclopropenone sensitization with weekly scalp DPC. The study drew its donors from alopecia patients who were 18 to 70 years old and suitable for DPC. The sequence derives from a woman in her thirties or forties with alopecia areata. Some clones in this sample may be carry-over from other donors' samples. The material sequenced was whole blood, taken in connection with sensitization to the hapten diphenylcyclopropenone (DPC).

CDR3 sequence: CASSTRQDSPLHF. The DNA for the CDR3 is TGTGCCAGCAGCACTCGACAGGATTCACCCCTCCACTTT. The chain uses TRBV9 and TRBJ1-6, with a weak D call TRBD1 (6 bases). The CDR3 loop spans 13 amino acids. CDR1 is SGDLS and CDR2 is YYNGEE in the germline V gene. Trimming took off 4 bases at V and 8 bases at J, with 10 bases between the two ends.